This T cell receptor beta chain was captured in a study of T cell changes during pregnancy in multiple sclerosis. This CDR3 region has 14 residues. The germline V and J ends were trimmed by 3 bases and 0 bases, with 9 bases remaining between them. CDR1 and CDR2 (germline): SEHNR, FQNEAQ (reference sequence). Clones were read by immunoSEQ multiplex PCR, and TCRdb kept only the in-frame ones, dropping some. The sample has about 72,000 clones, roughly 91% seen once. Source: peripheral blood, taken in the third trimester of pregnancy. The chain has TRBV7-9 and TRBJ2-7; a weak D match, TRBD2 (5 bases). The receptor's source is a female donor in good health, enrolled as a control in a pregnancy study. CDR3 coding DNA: TGTGCCAGCAGCTTCCCAACTAGCTCCTACGAGCAGTACTTC. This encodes CASSFPTSSYEQYF.